The rows below give T cell receptor beta chains drawn from one sample of a study of T-cell memory formation after mild COVID-19. TCRdb called the 5' RACE reads again in MiXCR, with one record for every CDR3 protein. Counted here are 550,000 to 650,000 distinct CDR3 sequences, 15% to 20% occurring once; the ten biggest clones make up about 7.4%. The sequencing input was PBMCs or a T cell subset sorted from them (not recorded which). These receptors all stem from an adult woman who had mild COVID-19 (a few samples of this study predate the infection). Cell type and time point are not known. CDR3s include the opening cysteine and the closing phenylalanine or tryptophan. A D gene is named only where the DNA matches it firmly. Size is stated for part of the rows, as once, few or many counts, or as a class when the clone is expanded.

cdr3_aa cdr3_nt j_call v_call clone_size d_call
CASSLDELYGYTF TGTGCCAGCAGCTTAGACGAACTCTATGGCTACACCTTC TRBJ1-2 TRBV7-2 NA NA
CASSRQGYGYTF TGTGCCAGCAGCCGACAGGGTTATGGCTACACCTTC TRBJ1-2 TRBV2 few TRBD1
CASTFLAGGQEQYF TGCGCCAGCACGTTCCTAGCGGGAGGGCAGGAGCAGTACTTC TRBJ2-7 TRBV5-1 many TRBD2
CASSLGAVGGNYGYTF TGCGCCAGCAGCTTGGGCGCCGTGGGGGGGAACTATGGCTACACCTTC TRBJ1-2 TRBV5-1 NA NA
CSVVTATSGYTF TGCAGCGTTGTGACGGCAACGTCTGGCTACACCTTC TRBJ1-2 TRBV29-1 NA NA
CASSPPGTSNNEQFF TGTGCCAGCAGCCCGCCCGGGACTAGCAACAATGAGCAGTTCTTC TRBJ2-1 TRBV7-9 few TRBD2
CASSFPGRLTEQYF TGCGCCAGCAGCTTTCCGGGACGCCTTACGGAGCAGTACTTC TRBJ2-7 TRBV5-1 NA NA
CASSRQGYTEAFF TGTGCCAGCAGCCGACAGGGGTACACTGAAGCTTTCTTT TRBJ1-1 TRBV7-9 many TRBD1
CASSPGRQNTGELFF TGTGCCAGCAGCCCGGGGAGGCAGAACACCGGGGAGCTGTTTTTT TRBJ2-2 TRBV28 NA NA
CSARQPLAGAYEQYF TGCAGTGCTAGACAACCACTAGCGGGAGCCTACGAGCAGTACTTC TRBJ2-7 TRBV20-1 NA TRBD2
CASSPRGILDSERAFF TGTGCCAGCTCACCTCGGGGAATCCTGGATTCCGAAAGAGCTTTCTTT TRBJ1-1 TRBV18 NA NA
CSARDRTQKPYEQYF TGCAGTGCTAGAGATAGGACTCAGAAGCCCTACGAGCAGTACTTC TRBJ2-7 TRBV20-1 few NA
CSGAHLAADEQFF TGCAGCGGTGCCCATCTAGCGGCGGATGAGCAGTTCTTC TRBJ2-1 TRBV29-1 NA TRBD2
CASSPSPTGSSSYNEQFF TGTGCCAGCTCACCCAGCCCGACTGGGTCTAGCTCCTACAATGAGCAGTTCTTC TRBJ2-1 TRBV18 few NA
CASSLTAAPNYGYTF TGTGCCAGCAGCTTAACCGCAGCGCCCAACTATGGCTACACCTTC TRBJ1-2 TRBV7-3 few NA
CAISDGATLSYEQYF TGTGCCATCAGTGATGGAGCTACACTGTCCTACGAGCAGTACTTC TRBJ2-7 TRBV10-3 NA NA
CASSFGTAGPYEQYF TGCGCCAGCAGCTTCGGGACAGCCGGACCCTACGAGCAGTACTTC TRBJ2-7 TRBV5-1 few TRBD1
CASSFALYEQYF TGTGCCAGCAGTTTCGCACTCTACGAGCAGTACTTC TRBJ2-7 TRBV12-3/TRBV12-4 NA NA
CSARGGTSGGGDTQYF TGCAGTGCTAGAGGAGGGACTAGCGGGGGTGGAGATACGCAGTATTTT TRBJ2-3 TRBV20-1 few TRBD2
CATSDLAGSSYNEQFF TGTGCCACCAGTGATTTAGCGGGGAGCTCCTACAATGAGCAGTTCTTC TRBJ2-1 TRBV24-1 many TRBD2
CASSYGSGHYEQYF TGTGCCAGCAGTTACGGATCAGGGCACTACGAGCAGTACTTC TRBJ2-7 TRBV6-5 few NA
CASSEAPTGTYEQYF TGCGCCAGCAGCGAAGCACCGACAGGAACCTACGAGCAGTACTTC TRBJ2-7 TRBV4-1 NA NA
CASSLSAQGASEAFF TGTGCCAGCTCACTCTCCGCACAGGGGGCGTCTGAAGCTTTCTTT TRBJ1-1 TRBV18 NA TRBD1
CASSRDKKETQYF TGTGCCAGCTCACGGGACAAAAAAGAGACCCAGTACTTC TRBJ2-5 TRBV18 few NA
CASSTGQYYGYTF TGTGCCAGCAGTACGGGACAGTACTATGGCTACACCTTC TRBJ1-2 TRBV12-3/TRBV12-4 many TRBD1
CASSLLETEHNEQFF TGCGCCAGCAGCTTGCTCGAGACTGAGCACAATGAGCAGTTCTTC TRBJ2-1 TRBV5-1 few NA
CASGLPNTGELFF TGTGCTAGTGGTTTACCGAACACCGGGGAGCTGTTTTTT TRBJ2-2 TRBV12-5 NA NA
CASSPPSGTGAYEQYF TGTGCCAGCAGTCCACCATCCGGGACAGGGGCCTACGAGCAGTACTTC TRBJ2-7 TRBV27 NA TRBD1
CASSPDSLRGAFF TGTGCCAGCTCACCCGACAGCCTGAGGGGGGCTTTCTTT TRBJ1-1 TRBV18 NA NA
CATMDRGINTEAFF TGTGCCACAATGGACAGGGGGATAAACACTGAAGCTTTCTTT TRBJ1-1 TRBV12-5 few TRBD1
CATSTGGIGNEQFF TGTGCCACCAGTACAGGGGGCATAGGGAATGAGCAGTTCTTC TRBJ2-1 TRBV24-1 many TRBD1
CASSPFRALSGNTIYF TGTGCCAGCAGCCCTTTCCGGGCTCTCTCTGGAAACACCATATATTTT TRBJ1-3 TRBV9 many NA
CASSPRTGGQSGANVLTF TGTGCCAGCTCACCACGCACAGGGGGTCAGTCTGGGGCCAACGTCCTGACTTTC TRBJ2-6 TRBV18 few TRBD1
CASSVQVGDTQYF TGTGCCAGCAGCGTCCAAGTTGGAGATACGCAGTATTTT TRBJ2-3 TRBV9 many NA
CASSDGIWGARTYSNQPQHF TGTGCCAGCAGTGACGGGATTTGGGGGGCCCGCACTTATAGCAATCAGCCCCAGCATTTT TRBJ1-5 TRBV6-1 few NA
CASRIAGANTGELFF TGTGCCAGCCGTATAGCGGGAGCGAACACCGGGGAGCTGTTTTTT TRBJ2-2 TRBV6-2/TRBV6-3 NA TRBD2
CASSSVRGPGVLYEQYF TGTGCCAGCAGCTCGGTCAGGGGGCCGGGAGTACTCTACGAGCAGTACTTC TRBJ2-7 TRBV11-2 few TRBD1
CASSEWKNEQYF TGTGCCAGCAGTGAATGGAAGAACGAGCAGTACTTC TRBJ2-7 TRBV25-1 NA NA
CASSPSGTLYEQYF TGTGCCAGCAGCCCCTCTGGGACTCTATACGAGCAGTACTTC TRBJ2-7 TRBV7-6 NA NA
CASSSSAGTSGRNEQFF TGTGCCAGCAGCTCATCCGCCGGGACTAGCGGGAGGAATGAGCAGTTCTTC TRBJ2-1 TRBV11-1 few TRBD2
CASSQNQGDTIYF TGTGCCAGCAGCCAGAATCAGGGGGACACCATATATTTT TRBJ1-3 TRBV7-3 few TRBD1
CASSLVAGGDSPLHF TGCGCCAGCAGCTTGGTGGCAGGGGGAGATTCACCCCTCCACTTT TRBJ1-6 TRBV5-1 few TRBD1
CASSGGGGPASYNEQFF TGCGCCAGCAGCGGGGGGGGAGGACCCGCCTCCTACAATGAGCAGTTCTTC TRBJ2-1 TRBV5-1 many TRBD2
CASSVGGDYEQFF TGTGCCAGCAGCGTAGGCGGTGACTATGAGCAGTTCTTC TRBJ2-1 TRBV9 NA NA
CASSLDGGLISYEQYF TGCGCCAGCAGCTTGGATGGGGGACTGATCTCCTACGAGCAGTACTTC TRBJ2-7 TRBV5-1 few NA